This T cell receptor (beta chain) was captured in a study of blood T cell repertoires in COVID-19. The CDR3 extends over 14 amino acids. CDR1 and CDR2 from the germline V gene are LGHNA and YSLEER. Trimming left V 1 base short and J 7 bases short, with 12 bases between. The method was immunoSEQ multiplex PCR; TCRdb's version includes in-frame clones alone and lacks a portion of them. The data show roughly 100,000 clones, roughly 80% seen once. The sequence was collected from a woman between 65 and 79 years old with acute or convalescent COVID-19. What was sequenced was peripheral blood. V and J are TRBV4-3 and TRBJ2-3; D remains ambiguous. The CDR3 nucleotides read TGCGCCAGCAGCCAAGGAAAGCACTCAAATACGCAGTATTTT. Its protein product is CASSQGKHSNTQYF.